Included here is one T cell receptor beta chain sequence, with context. The antigen remains undetermined. The V gene lost 5 bases and the J gene lost 7 bases, with 12 bases spanning the gap. This CDR3 has 13 amino acids. Germline V gene sequence: CDR1 LNHDA, CDR2 SQIVND (reference sequence). Unique molecular identifiers were added to individual cDNA molecules. One entry per CDR3 protein results from TCRdb running MiXCR on the 5' RACE reads. Among about 80,000 distinct CDR3 sequences, roughly 12% were seen once, and the ten largest hold around 15%. The sample originates from a study of early T cells in non-severe SARS-CoV-2 infection. Study background: Sequencing targeted bulk RNA from unsorted whole blood, leaving chains unpaired.

Whole-study findings and limits: Anti-spike CD8 specificities were favored by VDJdb matching, whose results missed private and CD4 specificities.

Source: whole blood, taken at baseline. The sequence was obtained from an adult who was a healthcare worker with PCR-confirmed SARS-CoV-2 infection or an uninfected control (not recorded which). The donor label of this sample is uncertain. The chain links TRBV19 to TRBJ1-5, with a tentative D call TRBD1 (6 bases). In DNA, the CDR3 is TGTGCCAGTAGTCCACAGGGTAACCAGCCCCAGCATTTT. Its translation: CASSPQGNQPQHF.